A single sample is the source of the 21 T cell receptor beta chains below, sequenced in a study of T cell repertoires in ileal Crohn's disease. Some clones are missing from TCRdb's copy, which holds only in-frame ones; the method was immunoSEQ multiplex PCR. The table has about 7,200 clones, more than 70% seen once. The sequencing input was ileal tissue. The origin of the receptors is an adult with Crohn's disease.

V and J are TRBV6-5 and TRBJ2-1; 8 bases map to TRBD1. CDR1 and CDR2 (germline): MNHEY, SVGAGI. V was clipped by 4 bases and J by 15 bases; unmatched bases: 11. The CDR3 consists of 13 residues. CDR3 in DNA: TGTGCCAGCAGTTCGATCAGGACAGGGAGAAGGTTCTTC. This encodes CASSSIRTGRRFF.

This clone was seen only a few times. The chain joins TRBV5-1 to TRBJ2-7; 14 bases fit TRBD2. V dropped 0 bases and J dropped 7; count of bases not matched to a gene: 3. This CDR3 contains 15 residues. The germline V gene encodes CDR1 SGHRS and CDR2 YFSETQ. DNA for the CDR3: TGCGCCAGCAGCTTGGGACTAGCGGGGGGGCGGGAGCAGTACTTC. Residues: CASSLGLAGGREQYF.

The chain carries TRBV18 and TRBJ1-2; D might be TRBD1 (5 bases). Germline CDR1 and CDR2: KGHSH and LQKENI. Between the trimmed V and J ends, which lost 6 bases and 1 base, there was a span of 9 bases. The CDR3 has 13 amino acids. CDR3 DNA sequence: TGTGCCAGCTCGGCAGGGAATAACTATGGCTACACCTTC. It translates to CASSAGNNYGYTF.

The chain carries TRBV6-5 and TRBJ1-1; D gene unclear. V was cut by 0 bases and J by 0 bases, with 8 bases left in between. Germline V gene lookup returns CDR1 MNHEY and CDR2 SVGAGI. The CDR3 sequence is 15 residues long. CDR3 bases: TGTGCCAGCAGTTACTCGAGGCATTTGAACACTGAAGCTTTCTTT. Protein: CASSYSRHLNTEAFF.

V usage is TRBV5-1 and J usage is TRBJ2-3, with 15 bases lining up with TRBD2. The CDR3 is made up of 16 amino acids. With 4 bases clipped from V and 8 bases from J, the junction kept 8 bases outside the gene matches. Germline assignment: CDR1 SGHRS and CDR2 YFSETQ. The CDR3, as DNA: TGCGCCAGCAGCGCCCGGACTAGCGGGGGGGCCACTACGCAGTATTTT. It encodes CASSARTSGGATTQYF. The whole variable domain, remainder taken from reference TRBV5-1 and TRBJ2-3, is KAGVTQTPRYLIKTRGQQVTLSCSPISGHRSVSWYQQTPGQGLQFLFEYFSETQRNKGNFPGRFSGRQFSNSRSEMNVSTLELGDSALYLCASSARTSGGATTQYFGPGTRLTVL.

The J gene is TRBJ1-4, the V gene TRBV2; D may be TRBD1 (6 bases). Per germline, CDR1 SNHLY and CDR2 FYNNEI. CDR3 length equals 14 residues. With 10 bases removed from V and 8 bases from J, the gap between germline ends came to 20 bases. CDR3: CATGKQGFKEKLFF. Here the CDR3 DNA reads TGTGCCACTGGGAAACAGGGCTTTAAGGAAAAACTGTTTTTT.

CDR3 sequence reads: CASSQAGGAGNEQFF. In nucleotides, the CDR3 is TGTGCCAGCAGCCAAGCGGGGGGCGCGGGAAATGAGCAGTTCTTC. V is TRBV14 and J is TRBJ2-1, with a possible D match to TRBD2 (7 bases). V lost 1 base, J lost 7 bases, and 14 bases lay in between. This CDR3 contains 15 residues. Per germline, CDR1 SGHDN and CDR2 FVKESK. Supplemented by reference TRBV14 and TRBJ2-1, the full variable domain reads EAGVTQFPSHSVIEKGQTVTLRCDPISGHDNLYWYRRVMGKEIKFLLHFVKESKQDESGMPNNRFLAERTGGTYSTLKVQPAELEDSGVYFCASSQAGGAGNEQFFGPGTRLTVL.

A few counts support this clone. V usage is TRBV9 and J usage is TRBJ2-1; 12 nucleotides match TRBD1. Germline V gene sequence: CDR1 SGDLS, CDR2 YYNGEE. After removal of 4 bases from V and 8 bases from J, the junction contained 10 bases not matched to a gene. The CDR3 spans 16 residues. CDR3 residues: CASSSRGQGALDEQFF. CDR3 in DNA: TGTGCCAGCAGCTCCCGGGGACAGGGGGCTTTAGATGAGCAGTTCTTC.

This chain joins TRBV10-1 and TRBJ2-5; maybe TRBD2 (6 bases). CDR3 length: 13 amino acids. Germline-derived CDR1 and CDR2 are WNHNN and SYGVQD (reference sequence). Trimming shortened V by 5 bases and J by 4 bases, and 11 bases separated the two germline ends. The CDR3 is CASSRGLRETQYF. The CDR3 DNA reads TGCGCCAGCAGTAGGGGACTTCGAGAGACCCAGTACTTC.

The chain employs TRBV15 and TRBJ1-5; 10 nucleotides line up with TRBD1. CDR3 size: 18 residues. Germline values: CDR1 LNHNV, CDR2 YYDKDF (reference sequence). With V trimmed by 1 base and J by 5 bases, 11 bases remained unmatched. The CDR3 DNA reads TGTGCCACCAGCAGAGGCTACCCGACAGGGGGCGTTGATCAGCCCCAGCATTTT. This encodes CATSRGYPTGGVDQPQHF.

This chain connects TRBV27 to TRBJ2-7; possibly TRBD1 for D (6 bases). Germline lookup yields CDR1 MNHEY and CDR2 SMNVEV (reference sequence). The CDR3 is made up of 12 amino acids. V was cut by 8 bases and J by 3 bases, with 11 bases left in between. Here the CDR3 reads CASRDIYYEQYF. DNA of the CDR3: TGTGCCAGCCGGGACATTTACTACGAGCAGTACTTC.

CDR3 coding DNA: TGTGCCAGCAGCTCGCTGGGTCGGGGGATTATCACTGAAGCTTTCTTT. Amino acid sequence: CASSSLGRGIITEAFF. The J gene is TRBJ1-1, the V gene TRBV5-6; D possibly corresponds to TRBD1 (5 bases). Trimming took 3 bases from V and 4 from J, leaving 19 bases between them. The CDR3 contains 16 residues. Per the germline V gene, CDR1 is SGHDT and CDR2 is YYEEEE. Full variable domain (rest looked up from reference TRBV5-6 and TRBJ1-1): DAGVTQSPTHLIKTRGQQVTLRCSPKSGHDTVSWYQQALGQGPQFIFQYYEEEERQRGNFPDRFSGHQFPNYSSELNVNALLLGDSALYLCASSSLGRGIITEAFFGQGTRLTVV.

The rearrangement joins TRBV15 to TRBJ1-1, with D tentatively TRBD1 (5 bases). The germline CDR1 and CDR2 sequences are LNHNV and YYDKDF (reference sequence). Trimming removed 3 bases from V and 1 base from J, with 9 bases in between. CDR3 length: 14 residues. CDR3: CATSSTQENTEAFF. In nucleotides, the CDR3 is TGTGCCACCAGCAGTACACAGGAGAACACTGAAGCTTTCTTT.

The chain is built from TRBV29-1 and TRBJ2-3, with a possible D match to TRBD2 (5 bases). Per the germline V gene, CDR1 is SQVTM and CDR2 is ANQGSEA. V was clipped by 7 bases and J by 0 bases, with 14 bases between them. The CDR3 extends over 14 amino acids. CDR3 sequence (DNA): TGCAGCGCCCCCCGTACGGGGAGCACAGATACGCAGTATTTT. Amino acids: CSAPRTGSTDTQYF.

The J gene is TRBJ2-7, the V gene TRBV9; 13 bases are a match to TRBD2. The CDR3 sequence is 16 residues long. Germline V CDR1 and CDR2: SGDLS, YYNGEE. The junction had 6 bases not matched to a gene; V was cut back by 3 bases and J by 3 bases. The chain's CDR3 is CASSGTSGRGGYEQYF. In DNA form, the CDR3 reads TGTGCCAGCAGCGGGACTAGCGGGAGAGGTGGCTACGAGCAGTACTTC.

The V call is TRBV14, the J call TRBJ2-2; a weak D match, TRBD2 (5 bases). This CDR3 region has 14 residues. Trimming removed 3 bases at V and 5 bases at J, with 10 bases between. The germline V gene encodes CDR1 SGHDN and CDR2 FVKESK. The CDR3 nucleotides are TGTGCCAGCAGCCATCGGACTGTTACCGGGGAGCTGTTTTTT. Residues: CASSHRTVTGELFF.

V and J are TRBV6-5 and TRBJ1-2; 7 bases match TRBD1. The CDR3 runs 15 residues. V lost 8 bases to trimming and J lost 8 bases; unmatched junction nucleotides: 17. Looked up from germline, CDR1 is MNHEY and CDR2 is SVGAGI. CDR3 amino acids: CASSRGQGAVSGYTF. The CDR3 bases are TGTGCCAGCTCAAGGGGGCAGGGAGCAGTAAGCGGCTACACCTTC.

The V and J genes are TRBV5-1 and TRBJ1-4, with D possibly matching TRBD1 (6 bases). The CDR3 sequence is 12 residues long. Trimming left V 4 bases short and J 8 bases short, with 9 bases between. In germline, CDR1 is SGHRS, CDR2 YFSETQ. DNA of the CDR3: TGCGCCAGCAGCGTTACAGGGGAAAAACTGTTTTTT. Translated, it gives CASSVTGEKLFF.

Notes on this clone: The identical CDR3 is also encoded by other nucleotide sequences in the sample. The V call is TRBV6-1, the J call TRBJ2-3, with a possible D match to TRBD2 (6 bases). V shed 6 bases and J shed 3 bases, with 13 bases lying between them. Germline CDR1 reads MNHNS; CDR2 reads SASEGT. The CDR3 loop spans 14 amino acids. CDR3 region: CASSPGGATDTQYF. CDR3 DNA sequence: TGTGCCAGCAGCCCTGGCGGGGCAACAGATACGCAGTATTTT.

The sample holds one count of this clone. The rearrangement uses TRBV5-1 and TRBJ2-1; D unresolved. The germline V gene encodes CDR1 SGHRS and CDR2 YFSETQ. The V end was cut by 2 bases, the J end by 1 base, with 10 bases between. The CDR3 runs 15 residues. CDR3 sequence: CASSFLADSYNEQFF. As DNA, the CDR3 is TGCGCCAGCAGCTTTCTCGCGGATTCCTACAATGAGCAGTTCTTC.

The chain joins TRBV2 to TRBJ2-7, with TRBD2 matching 7 bases. The length of the CDR3 is 17 residues. After removal of 5 bases from V and 5 bases from J, the junction contained 18 bases not matched to a gene. Looked up from germline, CDR1 is SNHLY and CDR2 is FYNNEI. The CDR3 DNA sequence: TGTGCCAGCAGTCAAGTAGATTCCGGGACTATAGACGACGAGCAGTACTTC. Translated, it gives CASSQVDSGTIDDEQYF.